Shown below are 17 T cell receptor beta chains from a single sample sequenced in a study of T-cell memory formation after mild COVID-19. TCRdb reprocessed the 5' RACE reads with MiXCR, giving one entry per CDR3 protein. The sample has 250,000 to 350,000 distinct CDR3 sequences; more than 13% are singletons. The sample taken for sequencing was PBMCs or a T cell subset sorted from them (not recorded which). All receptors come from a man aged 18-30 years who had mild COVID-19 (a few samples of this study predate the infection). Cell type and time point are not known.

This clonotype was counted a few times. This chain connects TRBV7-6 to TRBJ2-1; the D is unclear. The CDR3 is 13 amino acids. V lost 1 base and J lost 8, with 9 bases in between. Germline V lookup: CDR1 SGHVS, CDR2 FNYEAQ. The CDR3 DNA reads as TGTGCCAGCAGCTTAGACCGTTCGGATGAGCAGTTCTTC. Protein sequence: CASSLDRSDEQFF. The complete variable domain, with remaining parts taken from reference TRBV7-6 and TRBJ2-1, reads GAGVSQSPRYKVTKRGQDVALRCDPISGHVSLYWYRQALGQGPEFLTYFNYEAQQDKSGLPNDRFSAERPEGSISTLTIQRTEQRDSAMYRCASSLDRSDEQFFGPGTRLTVL.

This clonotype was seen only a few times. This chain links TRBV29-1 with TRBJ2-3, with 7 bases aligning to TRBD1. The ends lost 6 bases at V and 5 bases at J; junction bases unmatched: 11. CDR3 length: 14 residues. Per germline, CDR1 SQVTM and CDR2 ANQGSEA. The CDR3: CSVTTGSVGDTQYF. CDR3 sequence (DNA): TGCAGCGTGACGACAGGGTCGGTAGGAGATACGCAGTATTTT.

The CDR3 DNA reads as TGTGCCATCAGTCCAGGGCCTAACTATGGCTACACCTTC. It translates to CAISPGPNYGYTF. The chain employs TRBV10-3 and TRBJ1-2; a weak D match, TRBD1 (5 bases). Trimming removed 5 bases at V and 0 bases at J, with 7 bases between. This CDR3 has 13 residues. The V gene's germline CDR1 is ENHRY and CDR2 SYGVKD.

CDR3 residues: CASNFSPGGQAEAFF. Written as DNA, the CDR3 is TGTGCCAGCAATTTCTCTCCAGGGGGGCAAGCTGAAGCTTTCTTT. This chain joins TRBV12-3 or TRBV12-4 and TRBJ1-1; 7 bases map to TRBD1. The CDR3 loop spans 15 amino acids. Trimming at V came to 7 bases and at J to 6 bases, leaving 14 bases not matched to a gene.

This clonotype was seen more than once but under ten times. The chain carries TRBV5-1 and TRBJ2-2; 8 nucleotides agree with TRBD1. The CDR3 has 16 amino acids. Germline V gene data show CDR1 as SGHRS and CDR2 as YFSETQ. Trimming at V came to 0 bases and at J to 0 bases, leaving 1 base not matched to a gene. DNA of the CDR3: TGCGCCAGCAGCTTGGTGGGACAGGCGAACACCGGGGAGCTGTTTTTT. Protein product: CASSLVGQANTGELFF. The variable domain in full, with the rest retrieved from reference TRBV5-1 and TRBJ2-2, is KAGVTQTPRYLIKTRGQQVTLSCSPISGHRSVSWYQQTPGQGLQFLFEYFSETQRNKGNFPGRFSGRQFSNSRSEMNVSTLELGDSALYLCASSLVGQANTGELFFGEGSRLTVL.

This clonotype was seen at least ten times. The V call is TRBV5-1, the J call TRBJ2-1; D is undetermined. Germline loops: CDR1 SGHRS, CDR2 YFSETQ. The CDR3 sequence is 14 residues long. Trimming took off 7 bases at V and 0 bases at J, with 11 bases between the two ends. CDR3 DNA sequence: TGCGCCAGCCGCACAGACCTCTCCTACAATGAGCAGTTCTTC. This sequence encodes CASRTDLSYNEQFF.

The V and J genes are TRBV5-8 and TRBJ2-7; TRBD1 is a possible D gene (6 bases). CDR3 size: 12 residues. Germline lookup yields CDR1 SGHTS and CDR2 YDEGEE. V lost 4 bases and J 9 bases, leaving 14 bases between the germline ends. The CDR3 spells CASSQAPRGQYV. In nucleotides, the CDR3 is TGTGCCAGCAGCCAGGCCCCCAGGGGGCAGTACGTC.

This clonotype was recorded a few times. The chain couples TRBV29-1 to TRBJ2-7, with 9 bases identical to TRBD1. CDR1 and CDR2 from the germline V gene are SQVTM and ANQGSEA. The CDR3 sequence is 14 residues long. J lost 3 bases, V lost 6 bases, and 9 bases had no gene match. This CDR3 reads CSVGPQGAGYEQYF. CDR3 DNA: TGCAGCGTCGGTCCACAGGGGGCTGGCTACGAGCAGTACTTC.

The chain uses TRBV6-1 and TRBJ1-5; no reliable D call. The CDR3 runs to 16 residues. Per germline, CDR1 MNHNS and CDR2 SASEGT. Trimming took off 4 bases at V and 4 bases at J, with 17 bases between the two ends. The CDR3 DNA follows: TGTGCCAGCAGTGGGGCAGGAGATCTGATAAATCAGCCCCAGCATTTT. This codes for CASSGAGDLINQPQHF.

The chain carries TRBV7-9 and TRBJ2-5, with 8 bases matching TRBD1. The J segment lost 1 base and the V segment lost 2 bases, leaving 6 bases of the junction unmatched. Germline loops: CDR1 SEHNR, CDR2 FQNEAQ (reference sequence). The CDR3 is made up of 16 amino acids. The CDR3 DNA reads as TGTGCCAGCAGCTTATATCGAGGACAGGGCCAAGAGACCCAGTACTTC. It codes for CASSLYRGQGQETQYF. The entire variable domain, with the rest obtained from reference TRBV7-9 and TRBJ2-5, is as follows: DTGVSQNPRHKITKRGQNVTFRCDPISEHNRLYWYRQTLGQGPEFLTYFQNEAQLEKSRLLSDRFSAERPKGSFSTLEIQRTEQGDSAMYLCASSLYRGQGQETQYFGPGTRLLVL.

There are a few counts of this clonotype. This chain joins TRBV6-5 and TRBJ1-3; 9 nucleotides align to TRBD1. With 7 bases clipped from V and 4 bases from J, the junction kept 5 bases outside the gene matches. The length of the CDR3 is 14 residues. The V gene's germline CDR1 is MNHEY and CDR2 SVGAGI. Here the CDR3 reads CASIGTGSGNTIYF. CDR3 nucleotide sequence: TGTGCCAGCATCGGGACAGGGAGCGGAAACACCATATATTTT.

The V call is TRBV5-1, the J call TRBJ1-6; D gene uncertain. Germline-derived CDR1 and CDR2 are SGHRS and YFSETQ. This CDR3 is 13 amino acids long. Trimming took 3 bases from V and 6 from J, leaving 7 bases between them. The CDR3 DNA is TGCGCCAGCAGCTCACTTAGTAATTCACCCCTCCACTTT. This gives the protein CASSSLSNSPLHF.

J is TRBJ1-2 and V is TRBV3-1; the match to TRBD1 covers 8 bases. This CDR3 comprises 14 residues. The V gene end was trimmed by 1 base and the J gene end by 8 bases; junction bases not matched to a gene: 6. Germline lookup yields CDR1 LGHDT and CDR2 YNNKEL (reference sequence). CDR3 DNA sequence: TGTGCCAGCAGCCAAGGACAGGGGAGAGGAGGCTACACCTTC. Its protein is CASSQGQGRGGYTF.

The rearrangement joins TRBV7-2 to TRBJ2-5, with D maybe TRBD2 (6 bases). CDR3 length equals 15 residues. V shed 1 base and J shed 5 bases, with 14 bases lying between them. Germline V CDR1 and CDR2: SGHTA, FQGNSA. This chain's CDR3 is CASSLEAAGTETQYF. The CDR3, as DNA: TGTGCCAGCAGCTTAGAGGCGGCGGGGACGGAGACCCAGTACTTC.

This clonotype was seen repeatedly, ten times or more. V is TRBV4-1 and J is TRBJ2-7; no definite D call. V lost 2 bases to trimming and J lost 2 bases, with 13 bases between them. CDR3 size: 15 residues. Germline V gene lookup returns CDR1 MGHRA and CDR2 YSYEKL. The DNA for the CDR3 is TGCGCCAGCAGCCAATTCGAGGACCGTACCTACGAGCAGTACGTC. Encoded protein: CASSQFEDRTYEQYV.

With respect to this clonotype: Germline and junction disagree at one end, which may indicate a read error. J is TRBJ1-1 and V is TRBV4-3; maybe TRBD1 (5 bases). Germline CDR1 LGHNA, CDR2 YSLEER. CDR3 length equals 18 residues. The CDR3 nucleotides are TGTGCCAGCAGCCAAGATCCGGGGGGGGTGGAGTGGAACACTGAAGCTTTCTTT. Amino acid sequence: CASSQDPGGVEWNTEAFF.

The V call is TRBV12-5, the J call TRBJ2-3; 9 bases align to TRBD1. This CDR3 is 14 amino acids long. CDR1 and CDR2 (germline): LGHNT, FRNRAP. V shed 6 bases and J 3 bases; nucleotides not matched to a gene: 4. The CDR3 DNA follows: TGTGCTAGTGGAAGACAGGGGGTGACAGATACGCAGTATTTT. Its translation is CASGRQGVTDTQYF.